The 8 T cell receptor beta chains reported below all come from one sample, sequenced in a study of T cell repertoires in aging, cancer and after chemotherapy. Rearranged V-D-J TRB sequences were amplified with a mixed TRB-A/B primer pool. TCRdb independently ran MiXCR on the multiplex PCR reads; one entry per CDR3 protein. The sample records roughly 500 distinct CDR3 sequences, 18% being singletons. Amplification of TCR beta used genomic DNA extracted from peripheral blood. Material: blood. These receptors originate from a human donor with a solid tumor.

About this clonotype itself: This may stem from a read error, because a much larger clone lies one nucleotide away. This sequence joins TRBV6-1 and TRBJ2-7; D is unclear. There are 11 residues in the CDR3. The germline CDR1 and CDR2 sequences are MNHNS and SASEGT. The V end was cut by 7 bases, the J end by 2 bases, with 6 bases between. The CDR3 reads CASTTPYEQYF. Here the CDR3 DNA reads TGTGCCAGCACCACGCCCTACGAGCAGTACTTC.

This clonotype qualifies as large (0.1 to 1%). CDR3 bases: TGTGCCAGCAGCTCGCAAATGGGTGGCTACACCTTC. Protein sequence: CASSSQMGGYTF. The V call is TRBV7-2, the J call TRBJ1-2; no firm D call. The length of the CDR3 is 12 residues. Trimming left V 4 bases short and J 7 bases short, with 10 bases between. Germline CDR1 reads SGHTA; CDR2 reads FQGNSA.

This clonotype is classed as large. The CDR3 DNA follows: TGTGCCAGCACCCTGGGTCCCTCCTACGAGCAGTACTTC. Its translation is CASTLGPSYEQYF. V usage is TRBV27 and J usage is TRBJ2-7; unclear D gene. Germline CDR1 MNHEY, CDR2 SMNVEV (reference sequence). Between the trimmed V and J ends, which lost 7 bases and 0 bases, there was a span of 10 bases. The CDR3 extends over 13 amino acids.

This clonotype is judged large. This chain joins TRBV20-1 and TRBJ2-1; 8 nucleotides agree with TRBD1. CDR1 DFQATT and CDR2 SNEGSKA come from the germline V gene (reference sequence). This CDR3 has 13 residues. V shed 5 bases and J 4 bases; nucleotides not matched to a gene: 4. The CDR3 bases are TGCAGTGCTCCGGGACAGGCGTACAATGAGCAGTTCTTC. Encoded protein: CSAPGQAYNEQFF.

V is TRBV6-6 and J is TRBJ1-1; D uncertain. The CDR3 covers 12 residues. Per the germline V gene, CDR1 is MNHNY and CDR2 is SVGAGI (reference sequence). The germline V and J ends were trimmed by 0 bases and 7 bases, with 6 bases remaining between them. The DNA for the CDR3 is TGTGCCAGCAGTTACTCGATAGGTGAAGCTTTCTTT. Translated, it gives CASSYSIGEAFF.

Relative to its sample, this clonotype is large. The genes are TRBV6-2 or TRBV6-3 and TRBJ2-5; D is tentatively TRBD1 or TRBD2 (6 bases each). The CDR3 is made up of 14 amino acids. The germline V gene has CDR1 MNHEY and CDR2 SVGEGT. Trimming took 6 bases from V and 5 from J, leaving 16 bases between them. The CDR3 DNA sequence: TGTGCCAGCAGCCGTACGGTGGGGGGCGAGACCCAGTACTTC. It encodes CASSRTVGGETQYF.

This clonotype is termed large. V usage is TRBV14 and J usage is TRBJ2-1; 10 bases agree with TRBD2. There are 14 residues in the CDR3. The germline gives CDR1 SGHDN, CDR2 FVKESK. The V gene end was trimmed by 3 bases and the J gene end by 7 bases; junction bases not matched to a gene: 3. The CDR3, as DNA: TGTGCCAGCAGCCACATAGCGGGGGGTAATGAGCAGTTCTTC. Amino acids: CASSHIAGGNEQFF.

This clonotype is judged large. The V gene is TRBV29-1, the J gene TRBJ1-1; D is unresolved. Germline values: CDR1 SQVTM, CDR2 ANQGSEA. Trimming stripped 7 bases from V and 3 bases from J, with 15 bases between. The CDR3 totals 13 residues. CDR3 nucleotides: TGCAGCGCCGCTTACACCCCCGACACTGAAGCTTTCTTT. The encoded protein is CSAAYTPDTEAFF. The full variable domain, its missing parts supplied by reference TRBV29-1 and TRBJ1-1, is SAVISQKPSRDICQRGTSLTIQCQVDSQVTMMFWYRQQPGQSLTLIATANQGSEATYESGFVIDKFPISRPNLTFSTLTVSNMSPEDSSIYLCSAAYTPDTEAFFGQGTRLTVV.